The 31 T cell receptor beta chains below come from one sample, sequenced in a study of blood T cells in healthy people across ages. A second PCR of roughly 7 to 11 cycles used a sample-barcoded 5' primer and a J-beta primer mix. TCRdb independently ran MiXCR on the 5' RACE reads; one entry per CDR3 protein. The table lists roughly 560,000 distinct CDR3 sequences, around 24% of them singletons, with roughly 9.4% in the top ten. Separately, the same data were catalogued under a study of T cells of mothers and their children.

Sequences were obtained from blood. The receptors come from a boy younger than 18 in good health.

This clonotype was found a few times. The rearrangement uses TRBV9 and TRBJ2-1; 10 bases align to TRBD2. The germline V gene encodes CDR1 SGDLS and CDR2 YYNGEE. J lost 6 bases, V lost 4 bases, and 16 bases had no gene match. There are 18 residues in the CDR3. The CDR3 here is CASSRGSGGASLINEQFF. CDR3 bases: TGTGCCAGCAGCCGAGGGAGCGGGGGGGCCTCCCTTATCAATGAGCAGTTCTTC.

This clonotype has more than one count but fewer than ten. The chain is built from TRBV20-1 and TRBJ2-7, with a weak D call TRBD2 (6 bases). V was pared by 5 bases and J by 3 bases, with 20 bases between. There are 15 residues in the CDR3. Germline-derived CDR1 and CDR2 are DFQATT and SNEGSKA (reference sequence). The CDR3 DNA reads TGCAGTGCTCCTGACCCCCTAGCGACGAGCTACGAGCAGTACTTC. Its translation is CSAPDPLATSYEQYF.

The DNA for the CDR3 is TGTGCCAGTAGTTTGTCGGAGACTGAAGCTTTCTTT. Translating gives CASSLSETEAFF. The chain links TRBV19 to TRBJ1-1; D is unresolved. The CDR3 has 12 amino acids. Germline V gene sequence: CDR1 LNHDA, CDR2 SQIVND (reference sequence). Trimming took 5 bases from V and 5 from J, leaving 9 bases between them.

J is TRBJ2-1 and V is TRBV7-2; the D gene is possibly TRBD1 (5 bases). Germline lookup yields CDR1 SGHTA and CDR2 FQGNSA. This CDR3 spans 14 amino acids. With 2 bases removed from V and 3 bases from J, the gap between germline ends came to 8 bases. CDR3 sequence reads: CASSLPGNYNEQFF. For the CDR3, the DNA is TGTGCCAGCAGCTTACCAGGGAACTACAATGAGCAGTTCTTC.

J is TRBJ2-7 and V is TRBV7-2; TRBD2 matches 10 bases. The J segment lost 0 bases and the V segment lost 1 base, leaving 12 bases of the junction unmatched. Germline V lookup: CDR1 SGHTA, CDR2 FQGNSA. The CDR3 has 19 amino acids. The CDR3: CASSLGALGAGGSSYEQYF. Written as DNA, the CDR3 is TGTGCCAGCAGCTTAGGGGCTCTTGGAGCGGGAGGGAGCTCCTACGAGCAGTACTTC. Filled out from reference TRBV7-2 and TRBJ2-7, the complete variable domain reads GAGVSQSPSNKVTEKGKDVELRCDPISGHTALYWYRQSLGQGLEFLIYFQGNSAPDKSGLPSDRFSAERTGGSVSTLTIQRTQQEDSAVYLCASSLGALGAGGSSYEQYFGPGTRLTVT.

This clonotype was detected a few times. The chain couples TRBV29-1 to TRBJ1-2; no clear D. V dropped 3 bases and J dropped 0 bases, with 17 bases sitting between them. The CDR3 contains 16 residues. CDR1 and CDR2 from the germline V gene are SQVTM and ANQGSEA. Here the CDR3 reads CSVDLWAQDTNYGYTF. DNA for the CDR3: TGCAGCGTTGACCTGTGGGCGCAAGATACTAACTATGGCTACACCTTC.

In this sample, this clonotype turned up a few times. V usage is TRBV20-1 and J usage is TRBJ1-1, with D hard to call. V lost 3 bases and J lost 5, with 13 bases in between. The V gene's germline CDR1 is DFQATT and CDR2 SNEGSKA (reference sequence). The CDR3 totals 13 residues. The CDR3 region has the DNA TGCAGTGCTAGTCGCCGGGTGCGGACTGAAGCTTTCTTT. Residues: CSASRRVRTEAFF.

The chain couples TRBV6-1 to TRBJ2-5; TRBD2 agrees at 9 bases. CDR3 length: 15 residues. The V and J ends lost 4 bases and 4 bases, in that order; junction bases with no gene match: 7. In germline, CDR1 is MNHNS, CDR2 SASEGT. CDR3 DNA: TGTGCCAGCAGTGGAGCGGGGGGCCGAGGAGAGACCCAGTACTTC. The encoded protein is CASSGAGGRGETQYF.

The rearrangement uses TRBV7-2 and TRBJ2-7; 12 bases are shared with TRBD1. CDR1 and CDR2 (germline): SGHTA, FQGNSA. The trim removed 4 bases at V and 6 bases at J, leaving 10 bases unmatched. The CDR3 has 16 residues. CDR3 in amino acids: CASSYQGGTGGREQYF. Written as DNA, the CDR3 is TGTGCCAGCAGCTATCAGGGGGGGACAGGGGGCCGCGAGCAGTACTTC. Based on the CDR3 plus reference TRBV7-2 and TRBJ2-7, the full variable domain is GAGVSQSPSNKVTEKGKDVELRCDPISGHTALYWYRQSLGQGLEFLIYFQGNSAPDKSGLPSDRFSAERTGGSVSTLTIQRTQQEDSAVYLCASSYQGGTGGREQYFGPGTRLTVT.

This clonotype has a handful of counts. J is TRBJ2-3 and V is TRBV6-5; 12 bases are a match to TRBD2. CDR3 length: 19 residues. The V segment lost 2 bases and the J segment 10 bases; nucleotides outside the gene matches: 19. From germline, CDR1 is MNHEY and CDR2 SVGAGI. CDR3 amino acids: CASSYQQNLAGGSPVSQYF. The CDR3, as DNA: TGTGCCAGCAGTTACCAGCAGAATCTAGCGGGAGGGTCCCCTGTGTCGCAGTATTTT.

This clonotype was found many times. The V call is TRBV7-6, the J call TRBJ2-5, with no clear D. With 2 bases removed from V and 4 bases from J, the gap between germline ends came to 11 bases. Germline V gives CDR1 SGHVS, CDR2 FNYEAQ. CDR3 length equals 14 residues. The CDR3 sequence: CASSLRLLGETQYF. CDR3 coding DNA: TGTGCCAGCAGCTTACGGCTTCTGGGAGAGACCCAGTACTTC.

The chain joins TRBV20-1 to TRBJ2-7; 11 bases align to TRBD2. V shed 6 bases and J 3 bases; nucleotides not matched to a gene: 7. Germline V gene sequence: CDR1 DFQATT, CDR2 SNEGSKA (reference sequence). CDR3 length: 14 residues. CDR3 protein: CSASRLAGIYEQYF. The CDR3 nucleotides are TGCAGTGCCTCCCGACTAGCGGGGATCTACGAGCAGTACTTC.

The genes are TRBV29-1 and TRBJ2-7, with D hard to call. The CDR3 extends over 12 amino acids. With 2 bases removed from V and 2 bases from J, the gap between germline ends came to 7 bases. The V gene's germline CDR1 is SQVTM and CDR2 ANQGSEA. CDR3 in DNA: TGCAGCGTTGAAATTAGACCCTACGAGCAGTACTTC. Translated: CSVEIRPYEQYF.

The chain combines TRBV28 with TRBJ2-6, with 7 nucleotides matching TRBD1. The CDR3 sequence is 17 residues long. The V segment lost 5 bases and the J segment 1 base; nucleotides outside the gene matches: 8. Germline V CDR1 and CDR2: MDHEN, SYDVKM. DNA of the CDR3: TGTGCCAGCAGTCCCCCCGGGACAGATTCTGGGGCCAACGTCCTGACTTTC. Its translation: CASSPPGTDSGANVLTF.

This clonotype was detected a few times. This sequence joins TRBV6-5 and TRBJ2-1; TRBD1 might be the D (5 bases). Germline CDR1 reads MNHEY; CDR2 reads SVGAGI. With 0 bases removed from V and 5 bases from J, the gap between germline ends came to 14 bases. The CDR3 has 16 residues. The CDR3 sequence is CASSYSNMGRNNEQFF. CDR3 sequence (DNA): TGTGCCAGCAGTTACTCGAATATGGGGCGGAACAATGAGCAGTTCTTC.

This clonotype appeared a few times. V gene TRBV7-8 combines with J gene TRBJ2-5; a weak D match, TRBD1 (6 bases). CDR3 size: 14 residues. Germline values: CDR1 SGHVS, CDR2 FQNEAQ. The ends were cut back, 4 bases at V and 5 bases at J, with 14 bases in the middle. The CDR3 is CASSSRGPLETQYF. CDR3 nucleotides: TGTGCCAGCAGCTCCAGGGGCCCCTTGGAGACCCAGTACTTC. Variable domain in full (rest from reference TRBV7-8 and TRBJ2-5): GAGVSQSPRYKVAKRGQDVALRCDPISGHVSLFWYQQALGQGPEFLTYFQNEAQLDKSGLPSDRFFAERPEGSVSTLKIQRTQQEDSAVYLCASSSRGPLETQYFGPGTRLLVL.

V and J are TRBV12-3 or TRBV12-4 and TRBJ2-3, with unresolved D. The CDR3 runs 13 residues. V was trimmed by 6 bases and J by 4 bases, leaving 11 bases between them. CDR3 sequence (DNA): TGTGCCAGCAGGAGCCGGAGCGCAGATACGCAGTATTTT. Translating it yields CASRSRSADTQYF.

This clonotype appeared a few times. The J gene is TRBJ1-2, the V gene TRBV29-1; 8 nucleotides line up with TRBD1. V gave up 8 bases and J gave up 6 bases; unmatched junction bases: 8. In germline, CDR1 is SQVTM, CDR2 ANQGSEA. CDR3 size: 12 residues. CDR3 sequence (DNA): TGCAGCATTGGACAGGGAATCGATGGCTACACCTTC. It encodes CSIGQGIDGYTF.

This clonotype appeared a few times. This chain connects TRBV29-1 to TRBJ2-3, with D possibly TRBD1 on 6 matching bases. Trimming cost V 7 bases and J 1 base, with 12 bases left between them. CDR1 is SQVTM, CDR2 ANQGSEA, per germline. This CDR3 is 13 amino acids long. The CDR3 DNA reads TGCAGCGCTGGGCCAGGGGGCACAGATACGCAGTATTTT. Translating it yields CSAGPGGTDTQYF.

The sample holds a few counts of this clonotype. A read error is possible here, since a much larger clone lies one base away. The rearrangement links TRBV20-1 to TRBJ2-1; 9 nucleotides align to TRBD1. J gave up 6 bases and V 5 bases, and 2 bases lay outside the gene matches. Germline CDR1 reads DFQATT; CDR2 reads SNEGSKA (reference sequence). CDR3 length: 12 residues. The CDR3 nucleotides read TGCAGTGCTCCGGACAGGGGCAATGAGCAGTTCTTC. Translation: CSAPDRGNEQFF.

This clonotype was seen a few times. CDR3 protein: CASSPRYGAVYNEQFF. In DNA form, the CDR3 reads TGTGCCAGCTCACCACGGTATGGGGCCGTGTACAATGAGCAGTTCTTC. This sequence joins TRBV18 and TRBJ2-5; maybe TRBD1 (5 bases). The closer fit of TRBJ2-1 to the DNA end suggests the J call may be wrong. The V gene's germline CDR1 is KGHSH and CDR2 LQKENI. CDR3 length: 16 amino acids.

This chain uses TRBV11-2 with TRBJ2-1; D is possibly TRBD1 or TRBD2 (5 bases each). There are 15 residues in the CDR3. The germline V gene encodes CDR1 SGHAT and CDR2 FQNNGV. The ends were cut back, 5 bases at V and 5 bases at J, with 16 bases in the middle. Here the CDR3 reads CASSPAGIGDNEQFF. The CDR3 bases are TGTGCCAGCAGCCCGGCCGGGATAGGGGACAATGAGCAGTTCTTC.

Only a few counts were recorded for this clonotype. This chain links TRBV11-1 with TRBJ2-4, with 14 bases matching TRBD2. Germline V CDR1 and CDR2: SGHAT, FQDESV (reference sequence). The CDR3 spans 24 residues. V lost 5 bases, J lost 2 bases, and 26 bases stayed unmatched. As DNA, the CDR3 is TGTGCCAGCAGCGAGGAAAAGGGGACGGGACTAGCGGGAGTAAGGTGGGGCTCCAAAAACATTCAGTACTTC. It translates to CASSEEKGTGLAGVRWGSKNIQYF.

This clonotype has a handful of counts. The rearrangement joins TRBV21-1 to TRBJ1-1. TRBV21-1 is termed a pseudogene. The CDR3 contains 19 residues. In nucleotides, the CDR3 is TGTGCCAGCAGCAAATCCAGAGGGCCCGGACGGCAGGGTAACACTGAAGCTTTCTTT. Translation gives CASSKSRGPGRQGNTEAFF.

The chain carries TRBV28 and TRBJ2-1; tentatively, D is TRBD2 (5 bases). CDR1 and CDR2 (germline): MDHEN, SYDVKM. This CDR3 comprises 15 residues. V was cut by 6 bases and J by 0 bases, with 12 bases left in between. The CDR3 coding sequence is TGTGCCAGCAGCCCCAGAGGGCGCTCCTACAATGAGCAGTTCTTC. Protein product: CASSPRGRSYNEQFF.

V and J are TRBV14 and TRBJ2-2; possible D gene TRBD2, 5 bases. The CDR3 extends over 15 amino acids. The V gene's germline CDR1 is SGHDN and CDR2 FVKESK. The V and J ends lost 0 bases and 11 bases respectively, with 16 bases between them. DNA for the CDR3: TGTGCCAGCAGCCAAGATGGGTATAGACCGGGAGAGCTGTTTTTT. This codes for CASSQDGYRPGELFF.

The V gene is TRBV4-3, the J gene TRBJ2-5; D may correspond to TRBD1 or TRBD2 (5 bases each). TRBJ2-7 matches the DNA end more closely, so the J call is doubtful. The CDR3 is 13 residues long. Per the germline V gene, CDR1 is LGHNA and CDR2 is YSLEER. CDR3: CASSQDTGGEQYF. As DNA, the CDR3 is TGCGCCAGCAGCCAAGATACTGGGGGCGAGCAGTACTTC.

The rearrangement links TRBV20-1 to TRBJ2-5; tentative D call: TRBD1 (7 bases). The V gene lost 5 bases and the J gene lost 3 bases, with 13 bases spanning the gap. This CDR3 has 13 residues. From germline, CDR1 is DFQATT and CDR2 SNEGSKA (reference sequence). CDR3 loop: CSAPGGQKETQYF. The CDR3 region has the DNA TGCAGTGCTCCCGGGGGACAGAAAGAGACCCAGTACTTC.

In its sample, this clonotype was seen a few times. CDR3 region: CASSQDAAGGRETQYF. CDR3 in DNA: TGCGCCAGCAGCCAAGATGCTGCAGGGGGACGAGAGACCCAGTACTTC. The chain links TRBV4-3 to TRBJ2-5, with 7 bases that match TRBD1. The CDR3 runs 16 residues. The V gene's germline CDR1 is LGHNA and CDR2 YSLEER. After removal of 0 bases from V and 4 bases from J, the junction contained 8 bases not matched to a gene.

The rearrangement joins TRBV28 to TRBJ2-7; 7 positions match TRBD2. With 5 bases clipped from V and 5 bases from J, the junction kept 9 bases outside the gene matches. The CDR3 runs to 14 residues. Germline lookup yields CDR1 MDHEN and CDR2 SYDVKM. The CDR3 bases are TGTGCCAGCAGTCCCGGGGACTACAGGAACGAGCAGTACTTC. It specifies CASSPGDYRNEQYF.

The chain carries TRBV29-1 and TRBJ2-3, with 10 bases identical to TRBD2. This CDR3 spans 15 amino acids. With 4 bases clipped from V and 10 bases from J, the junction kept 14 bases outside the gene matches. Looked up from germline, CDR1 is SQVTM and CDR2 is ANQGSEA. In DNA form, the CDR3 reads TGCAGCGTTGTTCTAGCGGGAGATTACACAGAAGCGCAGTATTTT. Its translation is CSVVLAGDYTEAQYF.